The 6 T cell receptor delta chains below come from one sample, sequenced in a study of Vδ1+ human thymocytes (dated by TCRdb to between 2018 and 2020). The paper as a whole reports these results and caveats: Unlike the oligoclonal repertoires in peripheral blood, the thymic TRG and TRD repertoires appeared highly polyclonal, with Gaussian CDR3 length distributions.

Antigen specificity for these receptors is unknown. The instrument given in TCRdb is Illumina MiSeq. RNA was isolated using the RNeasy mini kit, and reverse transcription was performed with Superscript III. Multiplex PCR was used to generate CDR3 amplicons, with pooled V-gene forward primers and a constant-region reverse primer carrying Illumina adaptor overhangs. Via CATT, TCRdb reprocessed the public reads, and rows with identical DNA were then joined. This sample lists roughly 55,000 delta-chain clones; about 16% were detected once. The ten largest clonotypes hold approximately 0.5% of the sample. Material for sequencing was Vdelta1+ gamma-delta thymocytes from the thymus. The cell subset or site label for this specimen denotes: FACS-sorted CD3+ TCRalphabeta- TCRVdelta1+ TCRVdelta2- thymocytes. These receptors were obtained from a boy under two years old who had congenital heart surgery.

The chain uses TRDV1 and TRDJ1; 8 bases are a match to TRDD3. The J segment lost 9 bases and the V segment lost 7 bases, leaving 10 bases of the junction unmatched. The germline V gene has CDR1 TSWWSYY and CDR2 QGS. This CDR3 comprises 13 residues. DNA of the CDR3: TGTGCTCTTGTGGGCGGGATACGGGACCAACTCATCTTT. Its protein product is CALVGGIRDQLIF.

There are a few counts of this clone. The chain is built from TRDV1 and TRDJ1; D is possibly TRDD3 (5 bases). The V and J ends lost 0 bases and 8 bases respectively, with 19 bases between them. The CDR3 spans 16 residues. Looked up from germline, CDR1 is TSWWSYY and CDR2 is QGS. CDR3 loop: CALGELSKGDRRKLIF. In nucleotides, the CDR3 is TGTGCTCTTGGGGAACTCTCGAAAGGGGACCGGAGAAAACTCATCTTT.

This clone has more than one count but fewer than ten. The sample carries other DNA sequences with the same CDR3. The rearrangement links TRDV1 to TRDJ1, with D tentatively TRDD2 (5 bases). The CDR3 consists of 18 residues. Deletions cut 3 bases from V and 1 base from J, with 21 bases between. CDR1 is TSWWSYY and CDR2 is QGS in the germline V gene. In DNA form, the CDR3 reads TGTGCTCTTGGGGATTCGATTTTCCTCCAACGGCCCACCGATAAACTCATCTTT. This sequence encodes CALGDSIFLQRPTDKLIF.

V is TRDV1 and J is TRDJ1; possibly TRDD2 for D (6 bases). The CDR3 sequence is 21 residues long. Trimming removed 0 bases from V and 0 bases from J, with 26 bases in between. Germline V gene lookup returns CDR1 TSWWSYY and CDR2 QGS. The CDR3 DNA is TGTGCTCTTGGGGAACTCCCCCTACGGTATATTCCTATCTTGTACACCGATAAACTCATCTTT. This sequence encodes CALGELPLRYIPILYTDKLIF.

The chain combines TRDV1 with TRDJ1, with 10 bases lining up with TRDD3. Trimming at V came to 6 bases and at J to 0 bases, leaving 28 bases not matched to a gene. The germline gives CDR1 TSWWSYY, CDR2 QGS. This CDR3 comprises 23 residues. The CDR3 bases are TGTGCTCTTGGCCCCTTAGGGACTTCCCGTAATACTGGGGGATTCTCGTACACCGATAAACTCATCTTT. It is translated as CALGPLGTSRNTGGFSYTDKLIF.

The chain uses TRDV1 and TRDJ1, with unresolved D. The length of the CDR3 is 21 residues. With 6 bases removed from V and 0 bases from J, the gap between germline ends came to 32 bases. Germline CDR1 TSWWSYY, CDR2 QGS. The CDR3 protein is CALGPRPCLRDPQKHTDKLIF. CDR3 DNA sequence: TGTGCTCTTGGACCTCGTCCTTGTCTGAGGGACCCCCAGAAACACACCGATAAACTCATCTTT.